Listed here are 28 T cell receptor beta chains from one sample, sequenced in a study of T cell responses to AZD1222 COVID-19 vaccine (TCRdb year 2021). The time point label on this specimen signifies: baseline before first vaccination. The library was generated by the immunoSEQ multiplex PCR assay. TCRdb mirrors the immuneACCESS table, restricted to in-frame sequences. Some clones are absent from its copies; in checked studies, under half trace to an unresolved V gene, and the reason for the others is unknown. Recorded for this sample are 130,000 or so clones; 85% to 95% of them occurred a single time. The ten largest clones represent 6.6% of the sample. Source: peripheral blood, taken on day 0 of AZD1222 vaccination. Receptors originate from an adult in good health.

This clone was counted a few times. Other DNA sequences of this sample code for an identical CDR3. The V call is TRBV5-4, the J call TRBJ1-2; weak D call: TRBD1 (6 bases). This CDR3 spans 14 amino acids. The germline V and J ends were trimmed by 0 bases and 5 bases, with 11 bases remaining between them. CDR1 and CDR2 from the germline V gene are SGHNT and YYREEE (reference sequence). The DNA for the CDR3 is TGTGCCAGCAGCTTGGGAGGAGGGGGGTATGGCTACACCTTC. This translates into CASSLGGGGYGYTF.

The CDR3 region is CASSEVGFGGGRQNTEAFF. The CDR3 DNA sequence: TGTGCCAGCAGTGAAGTAGGTTTCGGGGGCGGGCGACAGAACACTGAAGCTTTCTTT. The V call is TRBV2, the J call TRBJ1-1; TRBD1 is a possible D gene (6 bases). Trimming removed 1 base from V and 1 base from J, with 22 bases in between. Per germline, CDR1 SNHLY and CDR2 FYNNEI. The CDR3 loop spans 19 amino acids.

The chain has TRBV6-2 or TRBV6-3 and TRBJ2-1, with 9 bases aligning to TRBD2. The CDR3 runs to 16 residues. With V trimmed by 6 bases and J by 9 bases, 15 bases remained unmatched. CDR1 is MNHEY and CDR2 is SVGEGT in the germline V gene. The CDR3 region is CASSPEGSGSKGEQFF. The CDR3 bases are TGTGCCAGCAGCCCTGAAGGTAGCGGGAGTAAAGGTGAGCAGTTCTTC.

The chain has TRBV11-2 and TRBJ2-2; D is uncertain. The CDR3 consists of 13 residues. CDR1 SGHAT and CDR2 FQNNGV come from the germline V gene. V gave up 2 bases and J gave up 8 bases, with 9 bases separating them. This chain's CDR3 is CASSLRTHGELFF. The CDR3 nucleotides read TGTGCCAGCAGCTTAAGGACCCATGGGGAGCTGTTTTTT.

With respect to this clone: Distinct nucleotide sequences in the sample also encode this CDR3. V usage is TRBV19 and J usage is TRBJ2-3; D is undetermined. The CDR3 loop spans 12 amino acids. Germline lookup yields CDR1 LNHDA and CDR2 SQIVND (reference sequence). Trimming pared 1 base from V and 5 bases from J, leaving 4 bases between. The DNA of the CDR3 is TGTGCCAGTAGTATAGGGGGAGATACGCAGTATTTT. This encodes CASSIGGDTQYF.

J is TRBJ2-1 and V is TRBV7-2, with TRBD2 identical over 8 bases. V shed 1 base, J shed 4 bases, and the junction held 6 bases outside the gene matches. The CDR3 covers 16 residues. Looked up from germline, CDR1 is SGHTA and CDR2 is FQGNSA. Here the CDR3 reads CASSLETGREYNEQFF. The CDR3 coding sequence is TGTGCCAGCAGCTTAGAAACCGGGAGGGAATACAATGAGCAGTTCTTC.

The chain links TRBV24-1 to TRBJ2-2; tentatively, D is TRBD1 (6 bases). This CDR3 is 15 amino acids long. Trimming stripped 3 bases from V and 1 base from J, with 8 bases between. Germline assignment: CDR1 KGHDR and CDR2 SFDVKD. CDR3 in amino acids: CATSDPGQNTGELFF. The CDR3 DNA reads TGTGCCACCAGTGATCCGGGACAGAACACCGGGGAGCTGTTTTTT.

This chain uses TRBV2 with TRBJ1-2; D gene unclear. The germline gives CDR1 SNHLY, CDR2 FYNNEI. The CDR3 extends over 13 amino acids. Trimming took off 2 bases at V and 0 bases at J, with 4 bases between the two ends. DNA of the CDR3: TGTGCCAGCAGTGAAAGGTCTAACTATGGCTACACCTTC. Amino acids: CASSERSNYGYTF.

The chain has TRBV6-2 or TRBV6-3 and TRBJ2-7, with 9 nucleotides matching TRBD1. The germline V gene has CDR1 MNHEY and CDR2 SVGEGT. The CDR3 has 16 residues. The V and J ends lost 6 bases and 8 bases, in that order; junction bases with no gene match: 17. CDR3 sequence reads: CASSRIGLGQGHKQYF. CDR3 nucleotides: TGTGCCAGCAGCCGTATTGGTCTCGGACAGGGGCATAAGCAGTACTTC.

The chain carries TRBV6-5 and TRBJ1-1; no clear D. CDR1 is MNHEY and CDR2 is SVGAGI in the germline V gene. Trimming stripped 3 bases from V and 9 bases from J, with 14 bases between. The CDR3 has 13 residues. The CDR3 DNA reads TGTGCCAGCAGTTATGGCCAGAAAACCCAAGCTTTCTTT. This encodes CASSYGQKTQAFF.

V gene TRBV6-5 combines with J gene TRBJ1-1; D is unresolved. Trimming shortened V by 6 bases and J by 6 bases, and 14 bases separated the two germline ends. Germline values: CDR1 MNHEY, CDR2 SVGAGI. This CDR3 contains 13 residues. CDR3 coding DNA: TGTGCCAGCAGGTTCCGGGAAGGAGCTGAAGCTTTCTTT. It encodes CASRFREGAEAFF.

The chain is built from TRBV19 and TRBJ2-2; TRBD2 matches 7 bases. The CDR3 length is 14 residues. Looked up from germline, CDR1 is LNHDA and CDR2 is SQIVND (reference sequence). V lost 8 bases to trimming and J lost 6 bases; unmatched junction nucleotides: 9. DNA of the CDR3: TGTGCCAGTCGTCGCGCGGGGGAGTCCGGGGAGCTGTTTTTT. This sequence encodes CASRRAGESGELFF.

The chain uses TRBV10-1 and TRBJ1-1, with D uncertain. Germline V gene data show CDR1 as WNHNN and CDR2 as SYGVQD (reference sequence). The CDR3 totals 13 residues. V dropped 1 base and J dropped 11 bases, with 14 bases sitting between them. CDR3: CASSEYRAQVAFF. The CDR3 nucleotides read TGCGCCAGCAGTGAGTACCGGGCCCAGGTGGCTTTCTTT.

The chain employs TRBV2 and TRBJ2-7; D tentatively fits TRBD1 or TRBD2 (6 bases each). This CDR3 region has 15 residues. Trimming removed 7 bases from V and 2 bases from J, with 18 bases in between. CDR1 is SNHLY and CDR2 is FYNNEI in the germline V gene. In nucleotides, the CDR3 is TGTGCCAGCACCTCGGGGGCAGGACTGGCCTACGAGCAGTACTTC. Protein sequence: CASTSGAGLAYEQYF. Based on the CDR3 plus reference TRBV2 and TRBJ2-7, the full variable domain is EPEVTQTPSHQVTQMGQEVILRCVPISNHLYFYWYRQILGQKVEFLVSFYNNEISEKSEIFDDQFSVERPDGSNFTLKIRSTKLEDSAMYFCASTSGAGLAYEQYFGPGTRLTVT.

This sequence joins TRBV4-1 and TRBJ1-2; TRBD1 matches at 9 bases. Germline lookup yields CDR1 MGHRA and CDR2 YSYEKL. CDR3 length equals 14 residues. The junction had 3 bases not matched to a gene; V was cut back by 4 bases and J by 3 bases. CDR3 region: CASSLRTGDYGYTF. CDR3 nucleotide sequence: TGCGCCAGCAGCCTACGGACAGGGGACTATGGCTACACCTTC.

This chain uses TRBV7-7 with TRBJ2-2; 10 bases agree with TRBD1. The CDR3 consists of 15 residues. Germline CDR1 is SSHAT and CDR2 is FNYEAQ (reference sequence). Trimming at V came to 6 bases and at J to 3 bases, leaving 4 bases not matched to a gene. The CDR3 loop reads CASRSTGGHTGELFF. CDR3 nucleotides: TGTGCCAGCAGATCGACAGGGGGCCACACCGGGGAGCTGTTTTTT. Full variable domain (remainder filled in from reference TRBV7-7 and TRBJ2-2): GAGVSQSPRYKVTKRGQDVTLRCDPISSHATLYWYQQALGQGPEFLTYFNYEAQPDKSGLPSDRFSAERPEGSISTLTIQRTEQRDSAMYRCASRSTGGHTGELFFGEGSRLTVL.

The V gene is TRBV5-1, the J gene TRBJ2-3; 7 bases line up with TRBD2. The V and J ends lost 4 bases and 7 bases, in that order; junction bases with no gene match: 15. Per germline, CDR1 SGHRS and CDR2 YFSETQ. This CDR3 region has 16 residues. The CDR3 bases are TGCGCCAGCAGCAAGGGGCGGGAGTGGGGATTAAATACGCAGTATTTT. Amino acids: CASSKGREWGLNTQYF.

V usage is TRBV15 and J usage is TRBJ2-7; TRBD2 is a possible D gene (5 bases). The CDR3 is made up of 14 amino acids. V lost 3 bases to trimming and J lost 2 bases, with 11 bases between them. Germline CDR1 is LNHNV and CDR2 is YYDKDF (reference sequence). The CDR3 region is CATSRERGTYEQYF. In DNA form, the CDR3 reads TGTGCCACCAGCAGGGAACGGGGTACCTACGAGCAGTACTTC.

This chain links TRBV2 with TRBJ1-1, with a possible D match to TRBD1 (5 bases). Germline-derived CDR1 and CDR2 are SNHLY and FYNNEI. V lost 4 bases, J lost 5 bases, and 11 bases lay in between. The CDR3 has 13 residues. CDR3 region: CASSGGELTEAFF. CDR3 coding DNA: TGTGCCAGCAGTGGGGGGGAATTGACTGAAGCTTTCTTT.

V usage is TRBV30 and J usage is TRBJ1-1; D remains ambiguous. The germline V and J ends were trimmed by 0 bases and 4 bases, with 9 bases remaining between them. CDR1 and CDR2 (germline): GTSNPN, SVGIG (reference sequence). The CDR3 has 13 residues. The CDR3 DNA reads as TGTGCCTGGAGTGTGGGTGGAGGCACTGAAGCTTTCTTT. Translating gives CAWSVGGGTEAFF.

Written as DNA, the CDR3 is TGTGCCAGTAGTAACCGACAGGGAAGCAGCAATCAGCCCCAGCATTTT. Its translation: CASSNRQGSSNQPQHF. The rearrangement joins TRBV19 to TRBJ1-5, with 7 positions matching TRBD1. The V gene end was trimmed by 4 bases and the J gene end by 1 base; junction bases not matched to a gene: 7. CDR3 length: 16 residues. Germline V gene data show CDR1 as LNHDA and CDR2 as SQIVND (reference sequence).

V usage is TRBV27 and J usage is TRBJ1-6; TRBD1 aligns across 7 bases. Germline CDR1 is MNHEY and CDR2 is SMNVEV (reference sequence). With 5 bases clipped from V and 8 bases from J, the junction kept 9 bases outside the gene matches. CDR3 length equals 15 residues. In DNA, the CDR3 is TGTGCCAGCAGTGGGGGGACAGTTCCTCATTCACCCCTCCACTTT. It yields the protein CASSGGTVPHSPLHF.

The genes are TRBV11-2 and TRBJ2-1; D not resolved. The V gene's germline CDR1 is SGHAT and CDR2 FQNNGV. The ends were cut back, 3 bases at V and 6 bases at J, with 15 bases in the middle. This CDR3 is built from 15 residues. Here the CDR3 DNA reads TGTGCCAGCAGCTTTAATATAAGGGCAGCCAATGAGCAGTTCTTC. Residues: CASSFNIRAANEQFF.

The chain links TRBV5-1 to TRBJ2-3; TRBD1 is a possible D gene (6 bases). The germline V gene encodes CDR1 SGHRS and CDR2 YFSETQ. Trimming pared 5 bases from V and 6 bases from J, leaving 28 bases between. The length of the CDR3 is 18 residues. The CDR3 loop is CASSRRGRDPAQGDTQYF. The CDR3 bases are TGCGCCAGCAGTCGCCGAGGGCGTGATCCGGCCCAGGGGGATACGCAGTATTTT.

This chain links TRBV19 with TRBJ2-3; D is undetermined. The germline V and J ends were trimmed by 6 bases and 0 bases, with 16 bases remaining between them. Germline lookup yields CDR1 LNHDA and CDR2 SQIVND (reference sequence). The CDR3 length is 16 residues. CDR3 nucleotides: TGTGCCAGTAGCCGCACTAATATGAAAAGCACAGATACGCAGTATTTT. This translates into CASSRTNMKSTDTQYF.

The rearrangement joins TRBV18 to TRBJ1-1; TRBD1 is a possible D gene (5 bases). The CDR3 has 15 amino acids. Between the trimmed V and J ends, which lost 0 bases and 4 bases, there was a span of 12 bases. The germline gives CDR1 KGHSH, CDR2 LQKENI. The CDR3, as DNA: TGTGCCAGCTCACCACCAGTAGGGGATAGCACTGAAGCTTTCTTT. It yields the protein CASSPPVGDSTEAFF. Drawing the rest from reference TRBV18 and TRBJ1-1, the complete variable domain is NAGVMQNPRHLVRRRGQEARLRCSPMKGHSHVYWYRQLPEEGLKFMVYLQKENIIDESGMPKERFSAEFPKEGPSILRIQQVVRGDSAAYFCASSPPVGDSTEAFFGQGTRLTVV.

The chain links TRBV2 to TRBJ2-3, with D possibly matching TRBD2 (7 bases). The germline gives CDR1 SNHLY, CDR2 FYNNEI. The V end was cut by 8 bases, the J end by 5 bases, with 17 bases between. This CDR3 is built from 14 residues. In DNA, the CDR3 is TGTGCCAGCCGTGTGGGGGGGGCGCAAGATACGCAGTATTTT. It codes for CASRVGGAQDTQYF.

The chain joins TRBV20-1 to TRBJ1-1; no reliable D call. The V gene's germline CDR1 is DFQATT and CDR2 SNEGSKA (reference sequence). The CDR3 is 11 amino acids. The germline V and J ends were trimmed by 6 bases and 4 bases, with 9 bases remaining between them. In DNA, the CDR3 is TGCAGTGCCCGAATGCTCACTGAAGCTTTCTTT. Protein product: CSARMLTEAFF.